Listed here is a single T cell receptor (beta chain). Vbeta (60) and Jbeta (13) primers were used in the PCR. This table comes from immunoSEQ multiplex PCR, and its TCRdb copy is limited to in-frame clones, with some not included. Here the sample spans about 200,000 clones, 65% to 90% being singletons. This CDR3 has 13 residues. V lost 6 bases to trimming and J lost 1 base, with 7 bases between them. Germline loops: CDR1 MNHEY, CDR2 SMNVEV (reference sequence). Regarding donors, all were healthy bone marrow donors. This entry is derived from a study of cytomegalovirus exposure and HLA in healthy donors.

The sample was PBMCs. The chain links TRBV27 to TRBJ1-5; D not resolved. The origin of this receptor is a woman aged 25 to 39 in good health and CMV-seronegative. The CDR3: CASRRQSNQPQHF. Here the CDR3 DNA reads TGTGCCAGCAGGAGGCAAAGCAATCAGCCCCAGCATTTT.